This T cell receptor beta chain derives from a study of shared clonotypes between healthy human individuals (TCRdb year 2020). Some background on the complete study: The cohort comprised a couple of women and a few men aged 18 to 49 years. For each donor, CD4 naive and CD4 memory were each run on three plates, CD8 naive on two plates, and CD8 memory on one plate. To estimate repertoire size and how much clonotype sharing occurs between individuals, the study deeply sequenced the blood TCR repertoires of 4 to 6 healthy adults. Libraries were prepared and TCR repertoires were sequenced by different laboratories using diverse techniques, in order to increase sequencing depth and limit assay-specific biases. Per donor, leukapheresis produced somewhere between about 0.94 and 8.9 billion PBMCs. Overall study results and their limits: Naive subsets generally had larger estimated clonotype richness than memory subsets did. Based on pairwise subsampling, the degree of clonotype sharing among donors was expected to be affected by sequencing depth. Incomplete sequencing was indicated by rarefaction of sorted-subset datasets, despite the large sequencing depth. Higher generation probabilities were observed for clonotypes shared by all four sorted-subset donors than for non-shared clonotypes. Sampling was limited to blood, and TCR repertoires in tissue likely differ from TCR repertoires in blood. Across several donors, around 5.4% of naive CD4, approximately 3.5% of naive CD8, 2% to 2.5% of memory CD4, and 0.4% to 0.45% of memory CD8 clonotypes were shared. Because the study included a small number of donors, the genetic and exposure-history diversity represented was limited.

Healthy HIV-negative adults with no recently reported acute infections or vaccinations were included as donors. Only Caucasian adults living in Nashville, Tennessee, USA were represented among the donors. CD4+ T cells were enriched by magnetic negative selection; naive cells were then positively selected on CD45RA, and the negative fraction formed the memory subset. Blood was collected by leukapheresis, and PBMCs were isolated by Ficoll-Histopaque density gradient centrifugation and then cryopreserved in liquid nitrogen vapor phase. Analytical flow cytometry was used to check the purity and quantity of each magnetically sorted T cell population. Each sorted fraction had its genomic DNA isolated and then quantified by UV absorbance on a Nanodrop 2000c. TCR CDR3 regions were amplified from genomic DNA by multiplex PCR using the deep immunoSEQ assay. Extracted genomic DNA from each cell subset was distributed evenly across all wells of several immunoSEQ 96-well plates, and each plate was treated as a replicate. For sorted subsets, 200 ng of genomic DNA, equivalent to around 30,000 T cell genomes, went into each replicate PCR. Purified libraries were quantified with a Qubit 3.0 fluorometer, sized on a Bioanalyzer 2100, and re-quantified with the KAPA Library Quantification kit. Every immunoSEQ 96-well plate was sequenced on a dedicated single-read 150-cycle Illumina NextSeq 550 flow cell. The authors processed their data as follows. Because the immunoSEQ output included only junctional sequences and no quality scores, the filtering could not be the same as the filtering used for full-length reads. To assign V/J genes and CDR3, sequences were annotated using PyIR, a Python wrapper for IgBLAST v1.9, with IMGT germline references. Reads were filtered out if the reads had weak V/J assignments (E-value above 1e-6), no CDR3, stop codons, out-of-frame junctions, or ambiguous translated residues. V3J clonotypes were defined as sequences sharing an identical inferred V gene, J gene, and CDR3 amino acid sequence. To compute the percentage overlap between repertoires, the number of shared unique clonotypes was divided by the size of the smaller repertoire. RTK rarefaction, the Chao1 estimator, and Recon v2.1 estimates of unobserved clonotypes were used to assess repertoire richness. Generation probabilities for all TCRbeta clonotypes obtained by the gDNA method from four donors were computed using OLGA. Entries here come from immuneACCESS through TCRdb and include only in-frame sequences with V and J called. Some clones fail to appear in such tables; in the studies checked, an unresolved V gene covers under half of the shortfall, and the cause of the remainder is unknown. That table gives V, J and clone size, and the DNA gave D and trimming. For this sample the table gives about 640,000 clones, of which approximately 79% were detected only once. Of the sample, about 2% falls within the top ten clones.

V lost 1 base and J lost 13 bases; the stretch between them is 11 bases long. CDR1 and CDR2 are read off the germline V gene as SNHLY and FYNNEI. The CDR3 has 13 amino acids, counting the end cysteine and phenylalanine. Of all the DNA, just the CDR3 is kept, 39 bases in frame from base 1. Turning to this clone: It has no known antigen specificity. No base quality values were provided; no much bigger clone lies one nucleotide off.

This TCR was sampled from a woman in her 30s in good health. Sequenced: memory CD4+ T cells sorted from blood. What this sample's cell subset or site label stands for: CD45RA-negative fraction. The V and J segments used are TRBV2 and TRBJ1-6; a confident D gene designation cannot be given. The nucleotide sequence reads as follows: TGTGCCAGCAGTGAAGAGGCCGGGGTGCCCCTCCACTTT. This encodes CASSEEAGVPLHF.